Given below is one TCR beta chain in context. Its target is not known. Only in-frame clones appear in the TCRdb table, and some are missing; sequencing was by immunoSEQ multiplex PCR. Of 84,000 or so clones in the sample, around nine tenths were seen once. These data originate in a study of OX40 agonist ivuxolimab in advanced cancers. Study-wide findings and caveats: On average, a greater number of expanded clones characterised CD8+ T cells relative to CD4+. Undetermined was the antigen specificity of the expanded peripheral T cells. Low normalized T-cell clonal expansion was additionally recorded for some nonresponders.

V gave up 4 bases and J gave up 0 bases; unmatched junction bases: 15. CDR1 is SGHRS and CDR2 is YFSETQ in the germline V gene. The CDR3 is 19 residues long. The sequenced sample was CD4+ or CD8+ T cells sorted from blood, obtained in a trial of the OX40 agonist ivuxolimab. The V and J genes are TRBV5-1 and TRBJ2-1, with TRBD2 matching 8 bases. The source of this sequence is an adult with an advanced solid tumor such as melanoma, head and neck, liver or kidney cancer. DNA for the CDR3: TGCGCCAGCAGCCCGGCAGGGCGGGGGGCTTTCAGCTCCTACAATGAGCAGTTCTTC. Amino acid sequence: CASSPAGRGAFSSYNEQFF.